Listed here is a single T cell receptor (beta chain). The data were obtained in a study of blood T cell repertoires in COVID-19. In the authors' workflow: Amplification of reference gene primers was used by the study to estimate nucleated cell counts. TCRdb's table, derived via immunoSEQ multiplex PCR, lists solely in-frame clones and lacks some. The V and J calls and clone size are taken from that table; D and trimming were inferred from the DNA. The sample shows some 140,000 clones, just under 85% of them seen only once. The V end was cut by 1 base, the J end by 8 bases, with 15 bases between. CDR1 and CDR2 (germline): SGHDT, YYEEEE. The CDR3 is 15 residues long.

V is TRBV5-6 and J is TRBJ1-4; a weak D match, TRBD1 (6 bases). Sample: peripheral blood. The receptor was isolated from an older woman with acute or convalescent COVID-19. CDR3 sequence (DNA): TGTGCCAGCAGCTTGTGGCGGGGGCGCAGGGAAAAACTGTTTTTT. It translates to CASSLWRGRREKLFF.